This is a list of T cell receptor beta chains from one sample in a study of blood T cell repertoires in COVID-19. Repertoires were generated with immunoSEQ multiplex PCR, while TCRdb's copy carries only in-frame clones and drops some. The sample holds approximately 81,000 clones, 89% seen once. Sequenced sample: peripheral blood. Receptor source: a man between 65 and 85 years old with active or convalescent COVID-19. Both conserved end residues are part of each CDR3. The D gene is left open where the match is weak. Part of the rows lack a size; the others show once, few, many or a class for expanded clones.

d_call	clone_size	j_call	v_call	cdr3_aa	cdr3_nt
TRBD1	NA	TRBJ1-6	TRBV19	CASSISNPDRKINSPLHF	TGTGCCAGTAGTATTTCTAATCCGGACAGGAAGATTAATTCACCCCTCCACTTT
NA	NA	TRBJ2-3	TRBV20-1	CSASAGTDTQYF	TGCAGTGCTAGTGCAGGGACAGATACGCAGTATTTT
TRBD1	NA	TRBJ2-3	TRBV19	CASTQGTGGSTDTQYF	TGTGCCAGTACCCAGGGGACAGGGGGAAGCACAGATACGCAGTATTTT
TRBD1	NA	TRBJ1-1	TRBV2	CASRDRGRGTEAFF	TGTGCCAGCAGGGACAGGGGGCGGGGAACTGAAGCTTTCTTT
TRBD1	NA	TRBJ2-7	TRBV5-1	CASSWQGDYEQYF	TGCGCCAGCAGCTGGCAGGGGGACTACGAGCAGTACTTC
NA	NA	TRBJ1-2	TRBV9	CASNDGGTNYGYTF	TGTGCCAGTAACGATGGGGGGACTAACTATGGCTACACCTTC
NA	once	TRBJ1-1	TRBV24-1	CATSAITGLRGAFF	TGTGCCACCAGTGCCATAACAGGGCTCCGCGGAGCTTTCTTT
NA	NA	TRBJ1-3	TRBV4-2	CASSQEVLQAFSGNTIYF	TGTGCCAGCAGCCAAGAAGTCCTCCAGGCTTTCTCTGGAAACACCATATATTTT
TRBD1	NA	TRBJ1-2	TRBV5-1	CASSSSDRSNYGYTF	TGCGCCAGCAGCTCCTCGGACAGGTCTAACTATGGCTACACCTTC
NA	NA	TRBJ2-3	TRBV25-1	CASSEPSRDSSTDTQYF	TGTGCCAGCAGTGAGCCATCCCGGGACTCCAGCACAGATACGCAGTATTTT
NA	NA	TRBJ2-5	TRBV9	CASSVAASWETQYF	TGTGCCAGCAGCGTAGCGGCTAGTTGGGAGACCCAGTACTTC
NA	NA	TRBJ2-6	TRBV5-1	CASSLTEPSGANVLTF	TGCGCCAGCAGCTTAACAGAGCCTTCTGGGGCCAACGTCCTGACTTTC
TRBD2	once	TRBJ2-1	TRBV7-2	CASSSRAGGLRNEQFF	TGTGCCAGCAGCTCTCGAGCGGGGGGGCTTAGGAATGAGCAGTTCTTC
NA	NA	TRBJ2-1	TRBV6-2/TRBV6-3	CASSYPGYNEQFF	TGTGCCAGCAGTTATCCCGGTTACAATGAGCAGTTCTTC
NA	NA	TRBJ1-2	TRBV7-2	CASSLGFRGNYGYTF	TGTGCCAGCAGCTTAGGTTTTCGGGGGAACTATGGCTACACCTTC
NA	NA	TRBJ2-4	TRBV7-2	CASSLRQKNIQYF	TGTGCCAGCAGCTTACGACAGAAAAACATTCAGTACTTC
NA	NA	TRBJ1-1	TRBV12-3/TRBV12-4	CASSYSRTEAFF	TGTGCCAGCAGTTACAGTAGGACTGAAGCTTTCTTT
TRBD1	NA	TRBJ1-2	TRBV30	CAWHQGQRDGYTF	TGTGCCTGGCACCAGGGACAGCGAGATGGCTACACCTTC
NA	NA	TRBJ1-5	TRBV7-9	CASSPDRGFNQPQHF	TGTGCCAGCAGCCCCGACCGGGGTTTCAATCAGCCCCAGCATTTT
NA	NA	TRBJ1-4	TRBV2	CASSVQGLNEKLFF	TGTGCCAGCAGTGTCCAGGGGCTTAATGAAAAACTGTTTTTT
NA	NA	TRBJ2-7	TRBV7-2	CASSLVVRAYEQYF	TGTGCCAGCAGCTTAGTAGTCAGGGCCTACGAGCAGTACTTC
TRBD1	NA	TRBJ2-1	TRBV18	CASSPRDRGQFF	TGTGCCAGCTCACCTCGGGACAGGGGGCAGTTCTTC
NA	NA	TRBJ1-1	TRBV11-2	CASSLEQGRTEAFF	TGTGCCAGCAGCTTAGAACAGGGAAGGACTGAAGCTTTCTTT
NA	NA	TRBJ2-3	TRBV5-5	CASINRGYGDTQYF	TGTGCCAGCATTAACCGGGGGTATGGAGATACGCAGTATTTT
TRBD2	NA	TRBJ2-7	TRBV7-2	CASSQARTSDSYEQYF	TGTGCCAGCAGCCAAGCCCGGACTAGCGACTCCTACGAGCAGTACTTC
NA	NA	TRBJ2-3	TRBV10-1	CASSGEMTPQADTQYF	TGCGCCAGCAGTGGGGAGATGACGCCCCAAGCAGATACGCAGTATTTT
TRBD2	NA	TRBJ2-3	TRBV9	CASSPRAGGPTDTQYF	TGTGCCAGCAGCCCTAGAGCGGGGGGCCCCACAGATACGCAGTATTTT
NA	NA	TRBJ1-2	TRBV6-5	CASSYGAGSGYTF	TGTGCCAGCAGTTACGGGGCAGGGTCTGGCTACACCTTC
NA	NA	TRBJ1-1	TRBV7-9	CALSGADRNTEAFF	TGTGCCCTGTCAGGGGCAGATCGCAACACTGAAGCTTTCTTT
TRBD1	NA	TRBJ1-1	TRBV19	CASKGQGAHANTEAFF	TGTGCCAGTAAGGGACAGGGGGCTCACGCGAACACTGAAGCTTTCTTT
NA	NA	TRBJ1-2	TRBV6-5	CASSSGTTNYGYTF	TGTGCCAGCAGTTCTGGGACAACTAACTATGGCTACACCTTC
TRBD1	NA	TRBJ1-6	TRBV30	CAWSVRGTGRIGEGNSPLHF	TGTGCCTGGAGTGTACGGGGGACAGGGAGGATCGGCGAAGGTAATTCACCCCTCCACTTT
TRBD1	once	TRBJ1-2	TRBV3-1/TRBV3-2	CASSQIKTGVGYTF	TGTGCCAGCAGCCAAATAAAGACAGGGGTTGGCTACACCTTC
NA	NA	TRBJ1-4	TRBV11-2	CASSLAWGHRDEKLFF	TGTGCCAGCAGCTTAGCATGGGGACATAGGGATGAAAAACTGTTTTTT
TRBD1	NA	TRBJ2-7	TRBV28	CASRPDRGPAGEQYF	TGTGCCAGCAGGCCAGACAGGGGGCCGGCGGGCGAGCAGTACTTC
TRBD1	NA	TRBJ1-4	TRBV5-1	CASNHGTGEEKLFF	TGCGCCAGCAACCACGGGACAGGGGAGGAAAAACTGTTTTTT
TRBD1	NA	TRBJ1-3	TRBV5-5	CASSFTTGGTGNTIYF	TGTGCCAGCAGCTTTACGACAGGGGGGACTGGAAACACCATATATTTT
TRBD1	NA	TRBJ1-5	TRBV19	CASSIRGTGRNQPQHF	TGTGCCAGTAGTATTAGAGGGACAGGGAGGAATCAGCCCCAGCATTTT
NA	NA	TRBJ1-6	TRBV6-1	CASSEARYNSPLHF	TGTGCCAGCAGTGAGGCCAGATATAATTCACCCCTCCACTTT
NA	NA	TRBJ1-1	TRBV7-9	CASSLQGWTEAFF	TGTGCCAGCAGTTTGCAGGGGTGGACTGAAGCTTTCTTT
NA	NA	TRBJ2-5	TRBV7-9	CASSSADREKYF	TGTGCCAGCAGCTCGGCCGACAGAGAAAAGTACTTC
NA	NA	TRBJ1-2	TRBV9	CASSVKDEGRGYTF	TGTGCCAGCAGCGTAAAAGACGAGGGAAGGGGCTACACCTTC
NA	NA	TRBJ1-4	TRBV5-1	CASSLAKEKGKLFF	TGCGCCAGCAGCTTGGCCAAGGAGAAAGGAAAACTGTTTTTT
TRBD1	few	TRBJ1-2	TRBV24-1	CATSDYGTGLGGYTF	TGTGCCACCAGTGACTACGGGACAGGGCTAGGTGGCTACACCTTC
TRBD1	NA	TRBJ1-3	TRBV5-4	CASSDGGTGMGNTIYF	TGTGCCAGCAGCGATGGAGGGACAGGGATGGGAAACACCATATATTTT
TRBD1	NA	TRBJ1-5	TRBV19	CASSTIDRGLSNQPQHF	TGTGCCAGTAGTACTATCGACAGGGGCTTAAGCAATCAGCCCCAGCATTTT
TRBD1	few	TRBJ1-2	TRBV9	CASSPHSPGTGVGYTF	TGTGCCAGCAGCCCCCACAGTCCCGGGACAGGGGTCGGCTACACCTTC
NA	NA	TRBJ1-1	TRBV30	CAWSDNRAGNTEAFF	TGTGCCTGGAGTGACAACAGGGCGGGGAACACTGAAGCTTTCTTT
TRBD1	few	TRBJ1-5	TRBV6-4	CASSAQNWRDRYQPQHF	TGTGCCAGCAGTGCCCAGAACTGGCGGGACAGGTATCAGCCCCAGCATTTT
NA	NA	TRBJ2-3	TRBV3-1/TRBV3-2	CASSQSVRSTDTQYF	TGTGCCAGCAGCCAAAGTGTGCGGTCCACAGATACGCAGTATTTT
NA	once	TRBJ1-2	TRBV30	CAWSPGLRGYTF	TGTGCCTGGAGTCCGGGGTTACGAGGCTACACCTTC
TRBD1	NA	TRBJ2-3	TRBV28	CASSASTGADTQYF	TGTGCCAGCAGTGCCTCGACAGGGGCTGATACGCAGTATTTT
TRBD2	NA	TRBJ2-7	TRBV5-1	CASSPLGGISEQYF	TGCGCCAGCAGCCCCTTGGGGGGGATAAGCGAGCAGTACTTC
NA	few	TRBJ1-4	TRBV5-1	CASSLSTGQYEKLFF	TGCGCCAGCAGCTTGTCCACAGGACAATATGAAAAACTGTTTTTT
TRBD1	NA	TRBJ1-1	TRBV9	CASSVYPGGMNTEAFF	TGTGCCAGCAGCGTGTATCCAGGGGGCATGAACACTGAAGCTTTCTTT
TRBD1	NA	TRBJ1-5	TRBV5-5	CASSLAIRSAGQGSNQPQHF	TGTGCCAGCAGCTTGGCAATAAGGTCTGCGGGACAGGGTTCCAATCAGCCCCAGCATTTT
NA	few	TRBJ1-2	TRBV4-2	CASSQGNRESGGYTF	TGTGCCAGCAGCCAAGGTAACAGGGAAAGTGGTGGCTACACCTTC
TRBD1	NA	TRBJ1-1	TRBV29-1	CSVDNRGNTEAFF	TGCAGCGTTGATAACAGGGGGAACACTGAAGCTTTCTTT
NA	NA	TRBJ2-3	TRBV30	CAWSKRRRDTQYF	TGTGCCTGGAGCAAGAGGCGTCGAGATACGCAGTATTTT